This T cell receptor (beta chain) comes out of a study of blood T cell repertoires in COVID-19. Original analysis: Reference gene primer amplification yielded estimated nucleated cell counts. Here immunoSEQ multiplex PCR was the method, and the copy in TCRdb shows in-frame clones only, minus some. That table gives V, J and clone size, and the DNA gave D and trimming. The table has about 180,000 clones, around 83% seen once. The CDR3 length is 15 residues. CDR1 and CDR2 from the germline V gene are MNHEY and SVGEGT. Trimming took 4 bases from V and 6 from J, leaving 16 bases between them. This rearrangement joins TRBV6-2 or TRBV6-3 to TRBJ2-1; D is possibly TRBD2 (7 bases). This TCR was sampled from a young woman with active or convalescent COVID-19. The source material was peripheral blood. CDR3 residues: CASSSPRGARNEQFF. The CDR3 DNA sequence: TGTGCCAGCAGTTCCCCCCGGGGGGCCCGCAATGAGCAGTTCTTC.